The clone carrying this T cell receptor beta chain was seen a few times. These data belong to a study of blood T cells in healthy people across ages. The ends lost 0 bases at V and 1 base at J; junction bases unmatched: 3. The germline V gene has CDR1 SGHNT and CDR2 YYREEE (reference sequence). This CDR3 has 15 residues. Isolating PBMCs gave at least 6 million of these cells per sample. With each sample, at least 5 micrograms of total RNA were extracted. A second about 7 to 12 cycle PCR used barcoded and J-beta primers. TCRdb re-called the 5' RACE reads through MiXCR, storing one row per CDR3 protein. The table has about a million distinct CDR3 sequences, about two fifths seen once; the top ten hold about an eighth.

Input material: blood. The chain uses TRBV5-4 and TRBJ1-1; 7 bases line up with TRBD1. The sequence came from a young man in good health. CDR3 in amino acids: CASSLGRGQNTEAFF. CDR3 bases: TGTGCCAGCAGCTTGGGAAGGGGGCAGAACACTGAAGCTTTCTTT. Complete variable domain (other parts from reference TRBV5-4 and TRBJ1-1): ETGVTQSPTHLIKTRGQQVTLRCSSQSGHNTVSWYQQALGQGPQFIFQYYREEENGRGNFPPRFSGLQFPNYSSELNVNALELDDSALYLCASSLGRGQNTEAFFGQGTRLTVV.